This T cell receptor (beta chain) emerged from a study of cytomegalovirus exposure and HLA in healthy donors. Findings and limits, study-wide: Among the most significant clusters, several appeared linked to common viral pathogens in a later analysis.

For this clone: Its target is unknown.

PCR amplification relied on 60 Vbeta primers (plus 13 Jbeta primers). The repertoire was sequenced with immunoSEQ multiplex PCR; TCRdb's copy has only in-frame clones and lacks some. This sample has some 160,000 clones; roughly 78% occur once, and the top ten carry under 0.9%. Germline-derived CDR1 and CDR2 are MNHEY and SVGAGI. This CDR3 is built from 15 residues. The V segment lost 5 bases and the J segment 4 bases; nucleotides outside the gene matches: 8. The chain links TRBV6-5 to TRBJ2-7; 10 bases align to TRBD1. Sequences were obtained from PBMCs. This receptor was obtained from a woman aged 40 to 55 in good health and CMV-seronegative. CDR3 sequence reads: CASSLEGQGIYEQYF. CDR3 DNA sequence: TGTGCCAGCAGTCTCGAGGGACAGGGGATTTACGAGCAGTACTTC.